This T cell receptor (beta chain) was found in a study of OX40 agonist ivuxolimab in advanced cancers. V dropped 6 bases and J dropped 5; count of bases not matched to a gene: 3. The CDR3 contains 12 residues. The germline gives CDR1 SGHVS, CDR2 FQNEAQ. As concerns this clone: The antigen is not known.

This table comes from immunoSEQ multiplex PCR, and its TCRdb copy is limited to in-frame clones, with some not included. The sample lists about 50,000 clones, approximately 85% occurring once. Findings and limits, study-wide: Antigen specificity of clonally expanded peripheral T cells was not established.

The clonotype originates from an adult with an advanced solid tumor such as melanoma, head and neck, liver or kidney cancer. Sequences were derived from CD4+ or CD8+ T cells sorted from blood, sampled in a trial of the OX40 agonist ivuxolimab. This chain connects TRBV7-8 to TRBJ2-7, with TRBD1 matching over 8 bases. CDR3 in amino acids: CASSQQGDEQYF. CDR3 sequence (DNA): TGTGCCAGCAGTCAACAGGGGGACGAGCAGTACTTC.